The table lists the clone carrying this TCR beta chain with many counts. Antigen specificity is unknown. CDR1 and CDR2 (germline): SQVTM, ANQGSEA. The V and J ends lost 4 bases and 5 bases, in that order; junction bases with no gene match: 1. This CDR3 contains 11 residues. This record comes from a study of blood T cells in healthy people across ages. Study-wide results and caveats: The study found more naive CD4+ cells and higher diversity in long-lived than aged donors.

The second PCR ran roughly 6 to 11 cycles with a sample-barcoded 5' primer and J-beta primers. TCRdb redid the calling of the 5' RACE reads with MiXCR, one entry per CDR3 protein. The profile shows some 800,000 distinct CDR3 sequences, roughly 25% of them singletons. Another study also made use of these data, one on T cells of mothers and their children. That report notes: The study sampled three healthy Caucasian mothers and their six children.

The chain has TRBV29-1 and TRBJ2-5, with 7 bases aligning to TRBD1. The sequence came from a boy aged 10-17 years in good health. Sequencing was carried out using blood. The CDR3 nucleotides are TGCAGCGTTGCAGGGGGTGAGACCCAGTACTTC. It translates to CSVAGGETQYF.